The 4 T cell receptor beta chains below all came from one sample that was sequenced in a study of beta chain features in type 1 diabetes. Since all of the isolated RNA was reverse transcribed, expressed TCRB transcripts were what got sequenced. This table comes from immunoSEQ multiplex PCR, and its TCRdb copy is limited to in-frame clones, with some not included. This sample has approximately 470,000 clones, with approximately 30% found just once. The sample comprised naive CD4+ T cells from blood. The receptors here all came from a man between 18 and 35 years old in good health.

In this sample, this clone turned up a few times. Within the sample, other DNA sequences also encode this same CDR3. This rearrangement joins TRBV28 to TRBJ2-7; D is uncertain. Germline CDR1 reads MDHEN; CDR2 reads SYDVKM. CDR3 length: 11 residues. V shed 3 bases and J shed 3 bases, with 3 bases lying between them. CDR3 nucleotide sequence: TGTGCCAGCAGTTTCGGCTACGAGCAGTACTTC. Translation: CASSFGYEQYF. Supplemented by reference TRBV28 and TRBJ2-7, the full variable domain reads DVKVTQSSRYLVKRTGEKVFLECVQDMDHENMFWYRQDPGLGLRLIYFSYDVKMKEKGDIPEGYSVSREKKERFSLILESASTNQTSMYLCASSFGYEQYFGPGTRLTVT.

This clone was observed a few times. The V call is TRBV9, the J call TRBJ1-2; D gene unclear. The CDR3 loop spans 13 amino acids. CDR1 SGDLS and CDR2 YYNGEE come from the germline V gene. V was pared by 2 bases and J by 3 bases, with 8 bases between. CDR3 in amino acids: CASSVGKDYGYTF. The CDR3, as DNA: TGTGCCAGCAGCGTTGGGAAGGACTATGGCTACACCTTC.

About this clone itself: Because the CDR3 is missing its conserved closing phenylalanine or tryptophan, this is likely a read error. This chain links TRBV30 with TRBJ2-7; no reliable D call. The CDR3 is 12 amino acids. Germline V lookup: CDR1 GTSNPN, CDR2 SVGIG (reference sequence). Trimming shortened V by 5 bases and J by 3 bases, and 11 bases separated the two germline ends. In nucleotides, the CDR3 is TGTGCCTGGGAACGCGGTAGCTACGAGCAGTACATC. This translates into CAWERGSYEQYI.

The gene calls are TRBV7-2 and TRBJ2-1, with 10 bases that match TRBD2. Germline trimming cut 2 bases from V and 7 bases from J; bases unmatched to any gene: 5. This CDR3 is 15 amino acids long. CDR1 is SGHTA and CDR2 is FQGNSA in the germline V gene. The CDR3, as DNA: TGTGCCAGCAGCTTAAGAGCTAGCGGGAGTAATGAGCAGTTCTTC. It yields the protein CASSLRASGSNEQFF.